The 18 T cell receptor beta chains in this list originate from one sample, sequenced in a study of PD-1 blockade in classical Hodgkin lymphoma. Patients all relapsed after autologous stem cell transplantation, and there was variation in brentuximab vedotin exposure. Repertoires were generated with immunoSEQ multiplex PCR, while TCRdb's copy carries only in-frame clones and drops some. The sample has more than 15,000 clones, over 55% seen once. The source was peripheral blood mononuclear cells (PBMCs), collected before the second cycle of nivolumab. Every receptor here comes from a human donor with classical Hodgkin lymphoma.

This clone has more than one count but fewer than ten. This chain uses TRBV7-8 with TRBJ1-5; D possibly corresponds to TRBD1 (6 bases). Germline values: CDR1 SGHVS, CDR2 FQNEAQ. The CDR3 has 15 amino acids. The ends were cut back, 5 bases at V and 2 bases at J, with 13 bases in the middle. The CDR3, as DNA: TGTGCCAGCAGCCCGGACAGTGTGGGCAATCAGCCCCAGCATTTT. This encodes CASSPDSVGNQPQHF.

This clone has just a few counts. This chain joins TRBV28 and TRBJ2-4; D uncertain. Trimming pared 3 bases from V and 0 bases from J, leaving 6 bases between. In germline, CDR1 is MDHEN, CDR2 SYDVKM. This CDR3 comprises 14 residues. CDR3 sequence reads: CASSLWEAKNIQYF. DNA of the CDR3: TGTGCCAGCAGTTTGTGGGAAGCCAAAAACATTCAGTACTTC.

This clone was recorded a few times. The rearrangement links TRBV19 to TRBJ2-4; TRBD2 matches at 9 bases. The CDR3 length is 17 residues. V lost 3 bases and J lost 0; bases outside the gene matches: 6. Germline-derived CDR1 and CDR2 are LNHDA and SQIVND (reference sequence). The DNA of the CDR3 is TGTGCCAGTAGTATGGCGACTAGCGGAATAGCCAAAAACATTCAGTACTTC. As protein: CASSMATSGIAKNIQYF.

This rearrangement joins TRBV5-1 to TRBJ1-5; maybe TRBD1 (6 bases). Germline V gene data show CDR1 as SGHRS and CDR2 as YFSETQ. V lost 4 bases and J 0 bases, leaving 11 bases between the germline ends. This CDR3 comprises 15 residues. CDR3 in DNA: TGCGCCAGCAGCGTGGACAGTTATAGCAATCAGCCCCAGCATTTT. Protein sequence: CASSVDSYSNQPQHF.

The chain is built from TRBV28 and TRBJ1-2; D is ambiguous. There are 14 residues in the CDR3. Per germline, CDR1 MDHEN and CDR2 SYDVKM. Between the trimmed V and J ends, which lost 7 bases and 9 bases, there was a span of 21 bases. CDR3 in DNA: TGTGCCAGCAACTCGGGTCTTCAGGTTCGTAGCTACACCTTC. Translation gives CASNSGLQVRSYTF.

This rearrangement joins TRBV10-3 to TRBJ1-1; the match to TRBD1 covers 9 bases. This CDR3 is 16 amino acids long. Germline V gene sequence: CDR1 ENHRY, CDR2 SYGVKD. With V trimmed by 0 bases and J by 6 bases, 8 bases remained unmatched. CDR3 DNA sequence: TGTGCCATCAGTGAGTCGCCGGGACAGGGAACCCCTGAAGCTTTCTTT. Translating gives CAISESPGQGTPEAFF.

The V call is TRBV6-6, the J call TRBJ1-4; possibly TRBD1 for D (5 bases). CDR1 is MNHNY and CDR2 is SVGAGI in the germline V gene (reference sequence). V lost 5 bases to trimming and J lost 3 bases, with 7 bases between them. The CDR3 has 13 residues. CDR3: CASSHRSNEKLFF. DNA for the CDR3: TGTGCCAGCAGTCACAGGTCTAATGAAAAACTGTTTTTT.

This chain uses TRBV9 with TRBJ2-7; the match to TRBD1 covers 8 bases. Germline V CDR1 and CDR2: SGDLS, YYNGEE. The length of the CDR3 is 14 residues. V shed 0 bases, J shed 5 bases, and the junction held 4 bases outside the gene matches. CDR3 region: CASSVEDRANEQYF. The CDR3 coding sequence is TGTGCCAGCAGCGTAGAGGACAGGGCCAACGAGCAGTACTTC.

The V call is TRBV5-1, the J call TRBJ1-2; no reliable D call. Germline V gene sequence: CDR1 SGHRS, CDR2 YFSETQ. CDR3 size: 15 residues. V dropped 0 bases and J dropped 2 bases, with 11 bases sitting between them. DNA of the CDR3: TGCGCCAGCAGCTTGGAGAGAGGTATGAACTATGGCTACACCTTC. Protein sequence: CASSLERGMNYGYTF.

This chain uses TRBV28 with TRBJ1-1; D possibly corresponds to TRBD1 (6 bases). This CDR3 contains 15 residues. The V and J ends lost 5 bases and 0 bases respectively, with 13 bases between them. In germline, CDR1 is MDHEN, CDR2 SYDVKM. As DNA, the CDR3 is TGTGCCAGCAGTCCCCGGGGACAAATGAACACTGAAGCTTTCTTT. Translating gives CASSPRGQMNTEAFF.

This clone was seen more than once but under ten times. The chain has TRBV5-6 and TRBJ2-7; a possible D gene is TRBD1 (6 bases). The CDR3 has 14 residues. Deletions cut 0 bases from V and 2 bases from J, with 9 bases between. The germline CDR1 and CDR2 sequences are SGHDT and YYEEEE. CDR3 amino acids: CASSLGEGAYEQYF. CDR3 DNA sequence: TGTGCCAGCAGCTTGGGCGAGGGGGCCTACGAGCAGTACTTC.

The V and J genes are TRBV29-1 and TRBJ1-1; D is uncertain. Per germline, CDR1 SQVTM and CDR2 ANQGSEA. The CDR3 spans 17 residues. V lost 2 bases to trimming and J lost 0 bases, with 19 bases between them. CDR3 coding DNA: TGCAGCGTTGAAATTTTTTCTATGGCCAGCTTGAACACTGAAGCTTTCTTT. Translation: CSVEIFSMASLNTEAFF.

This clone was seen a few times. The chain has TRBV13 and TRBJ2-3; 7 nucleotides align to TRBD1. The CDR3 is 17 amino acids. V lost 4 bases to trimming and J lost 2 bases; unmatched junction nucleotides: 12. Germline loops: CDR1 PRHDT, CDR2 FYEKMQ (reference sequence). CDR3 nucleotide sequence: TGTGCCAGCAGCTCCCTTCTAGGGGGACAGATCACAGATACGCAGTATTTT. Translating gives CASSSLLGGQITDTQYF.

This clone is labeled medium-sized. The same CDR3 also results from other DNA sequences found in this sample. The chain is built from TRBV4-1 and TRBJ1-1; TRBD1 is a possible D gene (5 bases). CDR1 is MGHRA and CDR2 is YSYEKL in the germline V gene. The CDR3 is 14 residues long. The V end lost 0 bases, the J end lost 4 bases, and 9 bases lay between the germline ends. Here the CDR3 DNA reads TGCGCCAGCAGCCAAGACAGGGAGGGCACTGAAGCTTTCTTT. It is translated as CASSQDREGTEAFF.

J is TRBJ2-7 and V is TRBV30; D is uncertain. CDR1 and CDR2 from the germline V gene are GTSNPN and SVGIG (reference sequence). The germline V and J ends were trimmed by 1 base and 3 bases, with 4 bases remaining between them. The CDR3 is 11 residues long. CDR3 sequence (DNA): TGTGCCTGGAGTGCAAACTACGAGCAGTACTTC. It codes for CAWSANYEQYF.

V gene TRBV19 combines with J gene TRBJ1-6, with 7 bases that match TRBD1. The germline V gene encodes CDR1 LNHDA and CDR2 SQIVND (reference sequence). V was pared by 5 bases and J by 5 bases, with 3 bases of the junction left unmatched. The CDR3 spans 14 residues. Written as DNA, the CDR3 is TGTGCCAGTAGTGTTACAGGGGATAATTCACCCCTCCACTTT. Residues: CASSVTGDNSPLHF.

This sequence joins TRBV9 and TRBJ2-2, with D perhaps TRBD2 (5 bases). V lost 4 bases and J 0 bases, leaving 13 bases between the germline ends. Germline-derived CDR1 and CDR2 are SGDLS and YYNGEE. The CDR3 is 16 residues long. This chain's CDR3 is CASSPRGWANTGELFF. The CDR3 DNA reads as TGTGCCAGCAGCCCCCGCGGGTGGGCGAACACCGGGGAGCTGTTTTTT.

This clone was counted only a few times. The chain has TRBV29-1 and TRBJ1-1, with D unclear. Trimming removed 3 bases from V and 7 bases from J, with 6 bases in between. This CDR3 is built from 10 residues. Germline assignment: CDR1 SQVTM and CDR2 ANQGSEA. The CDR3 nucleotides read TGCAGCGTTGATTTCCTTGAAGCTTTCTTT. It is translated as CSVDFLEAFF.